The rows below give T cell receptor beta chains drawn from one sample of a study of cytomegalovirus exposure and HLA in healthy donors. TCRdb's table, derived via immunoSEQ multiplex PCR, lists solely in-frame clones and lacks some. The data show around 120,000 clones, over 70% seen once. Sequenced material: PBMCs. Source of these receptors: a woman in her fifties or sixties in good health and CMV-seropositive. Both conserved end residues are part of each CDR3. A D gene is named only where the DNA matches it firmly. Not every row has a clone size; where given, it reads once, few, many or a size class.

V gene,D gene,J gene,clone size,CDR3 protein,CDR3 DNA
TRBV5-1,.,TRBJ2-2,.,CASSRTPNTGELFF,TGCGCCAGCTCGCGGACACCGAACACCGGGGAGCTGTTTTTT
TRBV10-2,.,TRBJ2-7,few,CASSEPGSYEQYF,TGCGCCAGCAGTGAGCCAGGCTCCTACGAGCAGTACTTC
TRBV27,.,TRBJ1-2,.,CASSIQDYGYTF,TGTGCCAGCAGTATTCAGGACTATGGCTACACCTTC
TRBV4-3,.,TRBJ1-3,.,CASSGVGGPVSGNTIYF,TGCGCCAGCAGCGGGGTGGGGGGTCCCGTCTCTGGAAACACCATATATTTT
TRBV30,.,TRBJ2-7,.,CASKDPAGLGGFYEQYF,TGTGCCTCGAAGGACCCTGCCGGCCTAGGGGGATTTTACGAGCAGTACTTC
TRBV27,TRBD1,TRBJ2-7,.,CASSLQTGFYEQYF,TGTGCCAGCAGCCTCCAGACAGGGTTTTACGAGCAGTACTTC
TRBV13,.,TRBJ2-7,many,CASSLELEGYEQYF,TGTGCCAGCAGCTTAGAGCTAGAGGGCTACGAGCAGTACTTC
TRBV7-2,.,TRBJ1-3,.,CASSWDTPGNTIYF,TGTGCCAGCAGCTGGGACACCCCTGGAAACACCATATATTTT
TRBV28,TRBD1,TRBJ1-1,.,CASSLGWGDRTTEAFF,TGTGCCAGCAGTTTAGGATGGGGGGACAGGACCACTGAAGCTTTCTTT
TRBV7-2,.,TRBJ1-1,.,CASSPGGRGTEAFF,TGTGCCAGCAGCCCCGGGGGGCGCGGCACTGAAGCTTTCTTT
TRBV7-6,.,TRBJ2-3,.,CASSSYGGSTDTQYF,TGTGCCAGCAGCTCCTACGGGGGAAGCACAGATACGCAGTATTTT
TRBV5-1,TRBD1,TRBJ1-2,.,CASSFSSGQGAYGYTF,TGCGCCAGCAGCTTTTCATCGGGACAGGGGGCATATGGCTACACCTTC
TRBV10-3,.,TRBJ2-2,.,CAIRETGNTGELFF,TGTGCCATCAGAGAGACAGGGAACACCGGGGAGCTGTTTTTT
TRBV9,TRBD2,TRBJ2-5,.,CASSVVERGAQETQYF,TGTGCCAGCAGCGTAGTCGAGCGGGGGGCCCAGGAGACCCAGTACTTC
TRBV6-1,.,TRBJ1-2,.,CASSDLVRGRGPYGYTF,TGTGCCAGCAGTGACCTAGTCCGGGGCAGGGGACCCTATGGCTACACCTTC
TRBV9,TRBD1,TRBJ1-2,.,CASSAKDRANYGYTF,TGTGCCAGCAGCGCCAAAGACAGGGCTAACTATGGCTACACCTTC
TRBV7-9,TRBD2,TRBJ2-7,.,CASSPLAGGRNEQYF,TGTGCCAGCAGCCCCCTAGCGGGAGGCAGGAACGAGCAGTACTTC
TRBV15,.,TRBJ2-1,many,CATSEGVSSYNEQFF,TGTGCCACCTCAGAGGGGGTCAGCTCCTACAATGAGCAGTTCTTC